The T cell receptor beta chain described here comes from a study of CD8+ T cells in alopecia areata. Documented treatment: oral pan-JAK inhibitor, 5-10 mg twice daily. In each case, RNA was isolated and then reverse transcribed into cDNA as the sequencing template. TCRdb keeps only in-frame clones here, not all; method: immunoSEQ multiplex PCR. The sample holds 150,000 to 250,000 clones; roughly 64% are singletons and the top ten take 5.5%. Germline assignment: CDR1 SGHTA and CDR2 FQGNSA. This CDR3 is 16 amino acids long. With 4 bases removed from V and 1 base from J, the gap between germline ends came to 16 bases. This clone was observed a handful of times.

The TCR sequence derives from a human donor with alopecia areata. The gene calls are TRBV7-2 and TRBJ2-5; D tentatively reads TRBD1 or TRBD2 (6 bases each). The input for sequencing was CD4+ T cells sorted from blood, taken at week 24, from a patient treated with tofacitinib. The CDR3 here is CASSSQGGQAQETQYF. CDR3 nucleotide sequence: TGTGCCAGCAGCTCCCAAGGGGGGCAGGCCCAAGAGACCCAGTACTTC.